This T cell receptor (beta chain) was sequenced during a study of cytomegalovirus exposure and HLA in healthy donors. Findings and limits, study-wide: Whilst most TCR sequences proved rare, a subset of public TCRs occurred across many donors. Trimming of TCR beta V- and J-genes showed a link, identified in a later analysis, to a missense DCLRE1C variant.

PCR involved 60 Vbeta and 13 Jbeta primers. Profiled with immunoSEQ multiplex PCR; TCRdb holds only in-frame clones, not every one. The profile shows about 180,000 clones, 75% to 80% of them singletons. V lost 7 bases and J 3 bases, leaving 10 bases between the germline ends. The CDR3 sequence is 13 residues long. The V gene's germline CDR1 is SNHLY and CDR2 FYNNEI. For this clone: Its specificity is not known.

The TCR comes from a man aged 40-55 years in good health and CMV-seropositive. The J gene is TRBJ1-5, the V gene TRBV2; tentatively, D is TRBD1 (5 bases). The sample taken for sequencing was PBMCs. CDR3 sequence: CASMGGYNQPQHF. CDR3 DNA sequence: TGTGCCAGCATGGGGGGTTACAATCAGCCCCAGCATTTT.